This note documents a single T cell receptor beta chain sequence. At one end, the junction sequence differs from germline, possibly due to a read error. The data originate from a study of blood T cells in healthy people across ages. The CDR3 runs to 15 residues. Germline-derived CDR1 and CDR2 are SGHTA and FQGNSA. A sample-barcoded 5' primer and a J-beta primer mix were used in a second PCR of roughly 6 to 12 cycles. TCRdb processed the 5' RACE reads anew with MiXCR; each CDR3 protein has one entry. The sample lists more than 1.4 million distinct CDR3 sequences, roughly 45% seen once, with roughly 7.9% in the top ten.

This receptor was obtained from a woman under 30 in good health. This chain joins TRBV7-2 and TRBJ1-4, with 7 bases that match TRBD1. Material for sequencing was blood. Here the CDR3 reads CASSRQGSPNAKLFF. The CDR3 DNA reads as TGTGCCAGCAGCCGACAGGGCTCGCCTAATGCAAAACTGTTTTTT.